This section outlines one TCR beta chain sequence together with its context. There are a few counts of this clone. Its cognate antigen has yet to be identified. No qualities accompany the bases; no much larger clone lies one base away. The library was produced with the immunoSEQ multiplex PCR assay. TCRdb took over this immuneACCESS table, retaining in-frame rearrangements with V and J assigned. Such tables are incomplete; in checked studies, under half of the missing clones stem from an unresolved V gene, and the remainder is unexplained. A total of roughly 120,000 clones appear in this sample, roughly nine tenths of them only once. The biggest ten clones account for about 1% of the sample. This sample stems from a study of control samples from healthy donors and cancer patients (dated by TCRdb to about 2020). This sequence was found in a woman between 45 and 60 years old with colorectal cancer. The sample was PBMCs.

The CDR3 has the sequence CASRAGSSYNEQFF. The bases are TGTGCCAGCAGGGCGGGGAGCTCCTACAATGAGCAGTTCTTC. This chain joins TRBV2 to TRBJ2-1; TRBD2 is perhaps the D gene, given 6 matching bases. Via the germline V gene, CDR1 is SNHLY and CDR2 FYNNEI. V is shortened by 6 bases, J by 0 bases, and the region joining them spans 9 bases. The CDR3 holds 14 amino acids from the cysteine to the phenylalanine. Of the read, only the CDR3 DNA is kept; its 42 bases are in frame from base 1.